The source of this T cell receptor (beta chain) is a study of blood T cell repertoires in COVID-19. As for the study in general: T cells, B-cell-depleted T cells, or PBMCs supplied cDNA or gDNA.

How the authors handled the data: Reference gene primer amplification in the assay estimated nucleated cell counts. This table comes from immunoSEQ multiplex PCR, and its TCRdb copy is limited to in-frame clones, with some not included. The V and J calls and clone size are taken from that table; D and trimming were inferred from the DNA. Here the sample spans 150,000 to 200,000 clones, 80% to 90% being singletons. Trimming at V came to 10 bases and at J to 5 bases, leaving 13 bases not matched to a gene. Germline V gives CDR1 KGHSH, CDR2 LQKENI. The CDR3 sequence is 14 residues long. The clonotype comes from a man aged 45-60 years with active or convalescent COVID-19. The V and J genes are TRBV18 and TRBJ2-5; 7 positions match TRBD2. Sequencing was done on a sample of peripheral blood. The CDR3 loop reads CATQRTGGEETQYF. The CDR3 DNA reads as TGTGCCACCCAGCGGACGGGAGGAGAGGAGACCCAGTACTTC.